This note documents a single T cell receptor (beta chain) sequence. The target antigen is unknown. This specimen belongs to a study of OX40 agonist ivuxolimab in advanced cancers. Study-wide results and limits: Blood T cells, both CD4+ and CD8+, expanded clonally by week 6 at 0.1 to 3.0 mg/kg. Partial responders treated at 0.1-3.0 mg/kg exhibited clonal expansion among the lowest measured.

Autoimmune disease history or systemic immunosuppression led to patient exclusion. With baseline, cycle 4 day 1, and cycle 7 day 1 as timepoints, blood was sampled. Sequencing was performed with immunoSEQ multiplex PCR; in TCRdb, only in-frame clones are kept and a portion is missing. The sample holds about 69,000 clones; about 80% are singletons and the top ten take over 2%. CDR1 and CDR2 (germline): MNHNS, SASEGT. The germline V and J ends were trimmed by 8 bases and 5 bases, with 10 bases remaining between them. CDR3 size: 11 residues. The sample in question was CD4+ or CD8+ T cells sorted from blood, obtained in a trial of the OX40 agonist ivuxolimab. The TCR sequence derives from an adult with an advanced solid tumor such as melanoma, head and neck, liver or kidney cancer. J is TRBJ2-7 and V is TRBV6-1; D might be TRBD1 (5 bases). This CDR3 is CASLWGNEQYF. Written as DNA, the CDR3 is TGTGCCAGCCTTTGGGGCAACGAGCAGTACTTC.